This T cell receptor beta chain comes out of a study of response to subunit inactivated influenza vaccine (dated 2018 in TCRdb). Background on the whole study: The study used deep quantitative T cell receptor repertoire profiling to track responses to a trivalent subunit inactivated influenza vaccine.

What the research found in general, with its limitations: The authors proposed that each seasonal influenza vaccination may bring in only a limited number of new T cells.

Receptor libraries were prepared by RT-PCR. This sample was sequenced with an Illumina HiSeq 2500. In TCRdb, the public reads were trimmed at Q25 with fastp and aligned with MiXCR, with productive beta chains retained. A single entry per CDR3 protein holds the most common genes and DNA from its merged rows. The sample contains 650,000 to 800,000 distinct CDR3 sequences, roughly 13% of them found a single time. The ten biggest clones cover around 7.3% of the sample. A remark on this clonotype: No cognate antigen has been identified for it. Base-call qualities are not available, and no considerably larger clone is one nucleotide away.

The specimen comprised PBMCs from blood, sampled 14 days before vaccination. This receptor was obtained from a man aged 50 or older who received an inactivated influenza vaccine. Donor details come from another sample of the same person, matched by shared clones.

The CDR3 region: CASSDYRVGDTQYF. The sequenced DNA: TGTGCCAGCAGCGACTACAGGGTAGGAGATACGCAGTATTTT. This chain joins TRBV11-2 to TRBJ2-3; the best D guess is TRBD1, with 6 bases matching. The CDR3 contains 14 residues, cysteine and phenylalanine counted. Only the CDR3 DNA stays, 42 bases, in frame from base 1. According to the germline V gene, CDR1 reads SGHAT and CDR2 reads FQNNGV. V is clipped by 5 bases and J by 5 bases, and the sequence between their germline boundaries is 14 bases long. With all but the CDR3 taken from the reference TRBV11-2 and TRBJ2-3 genes, the full variable domain is: EAGVAQSPRYKIIEKRQSVAFWCNPISGHATLYWYQQILGQGPKLLIQFQNNGVVDDSQLPKDRFSAERLKGVDSTLKIQPAKLEDSAVYLCASSDYRVGDTQYFGPGTRLTVL.